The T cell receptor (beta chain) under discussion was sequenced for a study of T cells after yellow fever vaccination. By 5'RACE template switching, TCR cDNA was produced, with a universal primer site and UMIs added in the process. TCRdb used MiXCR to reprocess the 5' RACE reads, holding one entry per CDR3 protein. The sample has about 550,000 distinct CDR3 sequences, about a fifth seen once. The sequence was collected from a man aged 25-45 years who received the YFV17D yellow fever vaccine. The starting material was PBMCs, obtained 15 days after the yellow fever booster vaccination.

DNA for the CDR3: TGTGCCAGCAGAAGGCAGTACACCGGGGAGCTGTTTTTT. It yields the protein CASRRQYTGELFF. This chain joins TRBV2 and TRBJ2-2; D not certain. Trimming cost V 6 bases and J 3 bases, with 8 bases left between them. Germline lookup yields CDR1 SNHLY and CDR2 FYNNEI. The CDR3 has 13 amino acids.